The rows below give T cell receptor beta chains drawn from one sample of a study of CXCR3-negative and CXCR3-positive naive CD8 T cells. With the 5' RACE reads reprocessed, TCRdb shows one record per CDR3 protein and no DNA. The record lists around 88,000 distinct CDR3 sequences, of which the ten most abundant hold 0.95% to 1.4%. The source material was naive CXCR3+ CD8+ T cells from blood. All receptors come from a human donor in good health. Some clones in this sample may be carry-over from other donors' samples. Each CDR3 is given with its conserved first and last residue.

j_gene,v_gene,CDR3aa
TRBJ1-2,TRBV6-5,CASSYSDRGPYGYTF
TRBJ2-3,TRBV6-2/TRBV6-3,CASSYSIGGLAGGSTDTQYF
TRBJ2-1,TRBV7-8,CASSLSGGDNEQFF
TRBJ2-4,TRBV28,CASSSRTSPIQYF
TRBJ1-1,TRBV29-1,CSVVGGSNTEAFF
TRBJ2-4,TRBV29-1,CSVEDVRGPENIQYF
TRBJ2-2,TRBV7-3,CASSSRTGVGELFF
TRBJ2-7,TRBV7-2,CASSVGRNYEQYF
TRBJ2-7,TRBV4-3,CASSQVHGTGASEQYF
TRBJ2-1,TRBV7-8,CASSLAAGMGYNEQFF
TRBJ2-7,TRBV7-9,CASSRRQVPYEQYF
TRBJ2-5,TRBV4-2,CASSQGGTGAQQETQYF
TRBJ1-4,TRBV11-2,CASRYRGRGEKLFF
TRBJ1-2,TRBV14,CASSQVRDYGYTF